These 17 T cell receptor beta chains originate from one sample sequenced in a study of immune evolution from preneoplasia to lung adenocarcinoma. The assay was immunoSEQ multiplex PCR, and TCRdb's table has in-frame clones only and misses some. The table includes 20,000 to 25,000 clones, 60% to 80% detected once. The sequencing sample was made of FFPE invasive lung adenocarcinoma tissue. The receptors were sampled from a person between 55 and 70 years old with lung adenocarcinoma.

The chain links TRBV4-1 to TRBJ2-2; D possibly matches TRBD1 or TRBD2 (6 bases each). Trimming removed 0 bases from V and 0 bases from J, with 17 bases in between. This CDR3 comprises 19 residues. Germline V gene sequence: CDR1 MGHRA, CDR2 YSYEKL. The CDR3 DNA sequence: TGCGCCAGCAGCCAAGATTTCCCTCCGGGGGCGTCGAACACCGGGGAGCTGTTTTTT. Amino acids: CASSQDFPPGASNTGELFF.

This chain joins TRBV6-4 and TRBJ2-1, with 14 bases lining up with TRBD2. The length of the CDR3 is 15 residues. V was pared by 6 bases and J by 6 bases, with 4 bases of the junction left unmatched. The germline gives CDR1 MRHNA, CDR2 SNTAGT. This CDR3 is CASREGTSGGNEQFF. CDR3 sequence (DNA): TGTGCCAGCAGGGAAGGGACTAGCGGGGGCAATGAGCAGTTCTTC.

The chain couples TRBV28 to TRBJ2-1, with D possibly matching TRBD1 (6 bases). The ends were cut back, 5 bases at V and 6 bases at J, with 8 bases in the middle. The CDR3 sequence is 12 residues long. Germline CDR1 reads MDHEN; CDR2 reads SYDVKM. Here the CDR3 reads CASSNRVNEQFF. CDR3 in DNA: TGTGCCAGCAGTAACAGGGTCAATGAGCAGTTCTTC.

The chain employs TRBV5-1 and TRBJ2-1; 13 positions match TRBD2. This CDR3 is 16 amino acids long. Germline-derived CDR1 and CDR2 are SGHRS and YFSETQ. Trimming at V came to 4 bases and at J to 10 bases, leaving 11 bases not matched to a gene. CDR3 residues: CASSLQPGLAGWEQFF. For the CDR3, the DNA is TGCGCCAGCAGCCTACAACCGGGACTAGCGGGATGGGAGCAGTTCTTC.

The chain is built from TRBV18 and TRBJ2-1, with TRBD2 matching over 15 bases. The CDR3 runs to 16 residues. V lost 8 bases, J lost 8 bases, and 10 bases stayed unmatched. The germline gives CDR1 KGHSH, CDR2 LQKENI. CDR3 sequence: CASLPGTSGRMYEQFF. The CDR3 DNA follows: TGTGCCAGCCTCCCAGGGACTAGCGGGAGGATGTATGAGCAGTTCTTC.

V gene TRBV6-4 combines with J gene TRBJ2-2; 10 bases line up with TRBD2. The CDR3 is 17 residues long. CDR1 MRHNA and CDR2 SNTAGT come from the germline V gene. The junction had 10 bases not matched to a gene; V was cut back by 5 bases and J by 4 bases. The CDR3 sequence is CASSTSSGSGATGELFF. The CDR3 DNA follows: TGTGCCAGCAGTACTTCTAGCGGGAGCGGCGCCACCGGGGAGCTGTTTTTT.

The J gene is TRBJ1-1, the V gene TRBV25-1; perhaps TRBD1 as D (5 bases). Germline values: CDR1 MGHDK, CDR2 SYGVNS. This CDR3 comprises 15 residues. Trimming took off 3 bases at V and 1 base at J, with 12 bases between the two ends. CDR3 residues: CASSEDIGANTEAFF. For the CDR3, the DNA is TGTGCCAGCAGTGAGGATATAGGGGCGAACACTGAAGCTTTCTTT.

The chain couples TRBV18 to TRBJ1-1, with D uncertain. Trimming removed 2 bases at V and 1 base at J, with 5 bases between. Germline-derived CDR1 and CDR2 are KGHSH and LQKENI. The CDR3 is 13 amino acids. The CDR3 DNA reads as TGTGCCAGCTCACCAACGGAGAACACTGAAGCTTTCTTT. This sequence encodes CASSPTENTEAFF.

The chain employs TRBV5-6 and TRBJ1-1, with D possibly being TRBD1 (5 bases). The V and J ends lost 6 bases and 7 bases respectively, with 10 bases between them. Germline CDR1 is SGHDT and CDR2 is YYEEEE. The length of the CDR3 is 11 residues. The CDR3 DNA is TGTGCCAGCACCCTGACAGATGAAGCTTTCTTT. The encoded protein is CASTLTDEAFF.

This clone has only a few counts. This sequence joins TRBV5-1 and TRBJ2-1; 8 bases are shared with TRBD1. Trimming at V came to 4 bases and at J to 7 bases, leaving 13 bases not matched to a gene. Germline V lookup: CDR1 SGHRS, CDR2 YFSETQ. This CDR3 has 16 amino acids. The CDR3 DNA sequence: TGCGCCAGCAGCGACGGACAGGGCCTATTGGGGAATGAGCAGTTCTTC. This gives the protein CASSDGQGLLGNEQFF.

This chain links TRBV2 with TRBJ1-5; 11 nucleotides agree with TRBD1. Germline loops: CDR1 SNHLY, CDR2 FYNNEI. J lost 7 bases, V lost 4 bases, and 3 bases had no gene match. The CDR3 contains 14 residues. CDR3 loop: CASSGTGGWQPQHF. As DNA, the CDR3 is TGTGCCAGCAGTGGGACAGGGGGCTGGCAGCCCCAGCATTTT.

This clone has a single count. This sequence joins TRBV7-2 and TRBJ2-2; 11 positions match TRBD1. Germline CDR1 reads SGHTA; CDR2 reads FQGNSA. The CDR3 consists of 15 residues. V trimming: 5 bases; J trimming: 6 bases; junction bases outside the gene matches: 5. The CDR3 DNA is TGTGCCAGCAGCCCCCGGACAGGGGGCTCCGGGGAGCTGTTTTTT. Translated, it gives CASSPRTGGSGELFF.

This clone was recorded a few times. The chain combines TRBV18 with TRBJ1-1; a possible D gene is TRBD1 (6 bases). The germline gives CDR1 KGHSH, CDR2 LQKENI. The CDR3 is 13 amino acids. V was pared by 10 bases and J by 1 base, with 13 bases between. The CDR3 sequence is CATLRDTNTEAFF. In DNA form, the CDR3 reads TGTGCCACCCTCCGGGACACGAACACTGAAGCTTTCTTT.

The chain recombines TRBV5-1 with TRBJ2-3, with TRBD1 identical over 8 bases. V lost 6 bases, J lost 1 base, and 4 bases stayed unmatched. This CDR3 has 14 residues. Germline assignment: CDR1 SGHRS and CDR2 YFSETQ. CDR3 sequence (DNA): TGCGCCAGCACAACGGGACAGGGCACAGATACGCAGTATTTT. It translates to CASTTGQGTDTQYF.

The CDR3 here is CAIMGQGGDEQFF. DNA for the CDR3: TGTGCCATCATGGGACAGGGCGGGGATGAGCAGTTCTTC. This chain joins TRBV10-3 and TRBJ2-1, with 9 bases fitting TRBD1. Trimming took 7 bases from V and 8 from J; bases not matched to a gene: 6. CDR3 size: 13 residues. CDR1 and CDR2 from the germline V gene are ENHRY and SYGVKD.

The DNA of the CDR3 is TGTGCCTGGAGTCCCAGAGGAAATCGCGACCCCGATACGCAGTATTTT. Amino acid sequence: CAWSPRGNRDPDTQYF. The rearrangement joins TRBV30 to TRBJ2-3; D unclear. The CDR3 spans 16 residues. The V end lost 2 bases, the J end lost 6 bases, and 21 bases lay between the germline ends. The germline CDR1 and CDR2 sequences are GTSNPN and SVGIG (reference sequence).

The chain is built from TRBV5-1 and TRBJ2-1; TRBD1 is a possible D gene (5 bases). Trimming removed 4 bases at V and 5 bases at J, with 13 bases between. This CDR3 is built from 14 residues. The V gene's germline CDR1 is SGHRS and CDR2 YFSETQ. The CDR3 reads CASSTTGYDNEQFF. The CDR3 DNA sequence: TGCGCCAGCAGCACTACAGGATACGACAATGAGCAGTTCTTC.